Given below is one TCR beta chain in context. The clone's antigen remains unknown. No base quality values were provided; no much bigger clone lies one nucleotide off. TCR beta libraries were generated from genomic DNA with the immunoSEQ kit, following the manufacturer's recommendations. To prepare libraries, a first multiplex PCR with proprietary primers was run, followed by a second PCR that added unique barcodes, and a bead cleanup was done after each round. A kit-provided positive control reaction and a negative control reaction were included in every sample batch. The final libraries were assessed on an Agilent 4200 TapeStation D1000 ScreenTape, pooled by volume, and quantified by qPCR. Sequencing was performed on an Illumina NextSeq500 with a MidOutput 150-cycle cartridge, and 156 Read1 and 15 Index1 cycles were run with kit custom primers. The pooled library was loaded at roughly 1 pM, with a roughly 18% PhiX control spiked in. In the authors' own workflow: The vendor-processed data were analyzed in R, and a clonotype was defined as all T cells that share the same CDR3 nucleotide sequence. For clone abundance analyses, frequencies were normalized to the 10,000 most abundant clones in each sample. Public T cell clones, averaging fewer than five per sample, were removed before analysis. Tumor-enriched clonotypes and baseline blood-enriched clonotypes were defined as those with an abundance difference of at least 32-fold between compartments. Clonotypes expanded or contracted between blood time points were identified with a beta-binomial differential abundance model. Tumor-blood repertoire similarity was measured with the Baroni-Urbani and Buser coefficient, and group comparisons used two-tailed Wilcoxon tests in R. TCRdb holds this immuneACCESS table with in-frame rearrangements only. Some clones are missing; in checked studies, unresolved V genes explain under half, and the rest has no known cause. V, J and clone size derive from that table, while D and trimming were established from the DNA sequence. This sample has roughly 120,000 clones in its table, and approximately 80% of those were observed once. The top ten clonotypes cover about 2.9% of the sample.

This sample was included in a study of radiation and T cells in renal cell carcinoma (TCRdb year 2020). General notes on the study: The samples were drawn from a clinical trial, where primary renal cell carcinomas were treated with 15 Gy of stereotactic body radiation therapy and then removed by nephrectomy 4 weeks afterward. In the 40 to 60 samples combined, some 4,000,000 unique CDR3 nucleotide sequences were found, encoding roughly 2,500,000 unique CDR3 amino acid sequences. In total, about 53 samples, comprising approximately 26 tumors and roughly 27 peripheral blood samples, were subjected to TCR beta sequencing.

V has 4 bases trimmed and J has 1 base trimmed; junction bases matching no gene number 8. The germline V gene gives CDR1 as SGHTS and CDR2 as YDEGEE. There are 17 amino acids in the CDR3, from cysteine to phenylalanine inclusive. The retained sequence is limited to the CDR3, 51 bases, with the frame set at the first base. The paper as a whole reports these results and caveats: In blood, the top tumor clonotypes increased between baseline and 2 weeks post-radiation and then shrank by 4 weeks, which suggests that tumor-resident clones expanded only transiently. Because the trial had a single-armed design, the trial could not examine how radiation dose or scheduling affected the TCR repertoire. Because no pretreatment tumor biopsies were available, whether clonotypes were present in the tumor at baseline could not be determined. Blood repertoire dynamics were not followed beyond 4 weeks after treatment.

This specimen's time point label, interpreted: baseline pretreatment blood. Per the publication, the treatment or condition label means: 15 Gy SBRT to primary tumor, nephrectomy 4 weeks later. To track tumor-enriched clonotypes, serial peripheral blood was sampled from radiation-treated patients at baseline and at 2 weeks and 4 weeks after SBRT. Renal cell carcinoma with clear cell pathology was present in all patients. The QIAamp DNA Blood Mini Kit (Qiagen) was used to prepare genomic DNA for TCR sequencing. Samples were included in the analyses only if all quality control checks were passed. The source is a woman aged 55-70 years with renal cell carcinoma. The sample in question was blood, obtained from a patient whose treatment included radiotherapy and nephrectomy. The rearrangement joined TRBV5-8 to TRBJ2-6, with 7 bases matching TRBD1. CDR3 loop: CASSRYRGGSGANVLTF. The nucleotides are TGTGCCAGCAGCCGGTACAGGGGCGGGTCTGGGGCCAACGTCCTGACTTTC.